This is a list of T cell receptor beta chains from one sample in a study of T-cell memory formation after mild COVID-19. MiXCR, run by TCRdb on the 5' RACE reads, gives a single entry per CDR3 protein. The repertoire consists of fewer than 400,000 distinct CDR3 sequences, with roughly 13% occurring once and the leading ten covering about a fifth. The sample consisted of PBMCs or a T cell subset sorted from them (not recorded which). The receptors here all came from a man between 18 and 29 years old who had mild COVID-19 (a few samples of this study predate the infection). Cell type and time point are not known. Each CDR3 is given with its conserved first and last residue. A D gene is named only where the DNA matches it firmly. The size of a clone is reported for some rows only, either as once, few or many, or as a class for expanded clones.

few	TRBV10-3	TRBJ2-1	-	CAISGRLAEINFHEQFF	TGTGCCATCAGTGGAAGATTAGCGGAAATAAACTTCCATGAGCAGTTCTTC
few	TRBV6-1	TRBJ2-7	-	CANLRDGTYEQYF	TGTGCCAATCTCCGGGACGGGACCTACGAGCAGTACTTC
-	TRBV30	TRBJ2-7	-	CAWTKRDMSSYEQYF	TGTGCCTGGACTAAAAGGGACATGAGCTCCTACGAGCAGTACTTC
-	TRBV20-1	TRBJ1-5	-	CSANVARGEHQPQHF	TGCAGTGCTAACGTCGCGAGAGGGGAACATCAGCCCCAGCATTTT
few	TRBV7-2	TRBJ2-3	-	CASSFGIVRRDTQYF	TGTGCCAGCAGCTTCGGAATCGTCAGGAGGGATACGCAGTATTTT
-	TRBV5-1	TRBJ2-5	TRBD1	CASSSAGTGEETQYF	TGCGCCAGCAGCTCGGCCGGGACAGGGGAAGAGACCCAGTACTTC
few	TRBV12-3/TRBV12-4	TRBJ1-6	-	CASSGGRTMGSPLHF	TGTGCCAGCAGTGGGGGGCGGACAATGGGTTCACCCCTCCACTTT
-	TRBV7-8	TRBJ2-3	-	CASSLIGTRTDTQYF	TGTGCCAGCAGCTTAATAGGGACACGCACAGATACGCAGTATTTT
-	TRBV3-1	TRBJ2-2	-	CASSQGGGLAGELFF	TGTGCCAGCAGCCAAGGAGGCGGTTTGGCCGGGGAGCTGTTTTTT
few	TRBV6-2/TRBV6-3	TRBJ1-2	TRBD1	CASSMTGQANYGYTF	TGTGCCAGCAGTATGACAGGGCAAGCTAACTATGGCTACACCTTC
-	TRBV7-2	TRBJ2-6	-	CASSSNVRGYSGANVLTF	TGTGCCAGCAGCTCCAACGTTCGAGGGTACTCTGGGGCCAACGTCCTGACTTTC
few	TRBV19	TRBJ1-4	TRBD1	CASTTGIREKLFF	TGTGCCAGTACGACAGGGATCCGGGAAAAACTGTTTTTT
many	TRBV9	TRBJ2-1	TRBD1	CASRGSGQGGNEQFF	TGTGCCAGCAGGGGTTCTGGACAGGGAGGAAATGAGCAGTTCTTC
many	TRBV20-1	TRBJ2-5	TRBD2	CSANGGAQETQYF	TGCAGTGCTAACGGGGGGGCCCAAGAGACCCAGTACTTC
-	TRBV4-2	TRBJ1-3	TRBD1	CASSQDRTGGLGNTIYF	TGTGCCAGCAGCCAAGATAGGACAGGAGGACTTGGAAACACCATATATTTT
-	TRBV3-1	TRBJ2-3	-	CASSQGDKDTQYF	TGTGCCAGCAGCCAGGGGGACAAGGATACGCAGTATTTT
-	TRBV9	TRBJ2-7	-	CASSAAAGGFYEQYF	TGTGCCAGCAGCGCTGCGGCTGGGGGCTTCTACGAGCAGTACTTC
few	TRBV27	TRBJ1-2	-	CASSSAGNYGYTF	TGTGCCAGCAGTTCGGCAGGGAACTATGGCTACACCTTC
few	TRBV27	TRBJ2-1	TRBD2	CASSFSSGANNEQFF	TGTGCCAGCAGTTTCTCTAGCGGGGCGAACAATGAGCAGTTCTTC
few	TRBV9	TRBJ2-3	-	CASSVAASPDTQYF	TGTGCCAGCAGCGTAGCGGCCAGCCCAGATACGCAGTATTTT
few	TRBV12-3/TRBV12-4	TRBJ2-1	-	CASSSDRGGYNEQFF	TGTGCCAGCAGTTCTGATCGCGGTGGTTACAATGAGCAGTTCTTC
-	TRBV2	TRBJ1-1	-	CASNGRGDTEAFF	TGTGCCAGCAACGGGCGGGGGGACACTGAAGCTTTCTTT
-	TRBV12-3/TRBV12-4	TRBJ2-7	-	CASSDDMSYEQYF	TGTGCCAGCAGTGACGATATGTCCTACGAGCAGTACTTC
few	TRBV20-1	TRBJ2-7	-	CSASRGSYEQYF	TGCAGTGCTAGTCGAGGATCCTACGAGCAGTACTTC
few	TRBV20-1	TRBJ1-2	-	CSAQTDYGYTF	TGCAGTGCCCAGACCGATTATGGCTACACCTTC
-	TRBV6-5	TRBJ2-5	-	CASRSPTTQETQYF	TGTGCCAGCAGGTCCCCTACCACCCAAGAGACCCAGTACTTC
-	TRBV7-9	TRBJ2-5	TRBD2	CASSPPPGTSGGVETQYF	TGTGCCAGCAGCCCCCCGCCCGGGACTAGCGGGGGGGTAGAGACCCAGTACTTC
-	TRBV10-3	TRBJ2-7	-	CAISEAGWTYEQYF	TGTGCCATCAGTGAGGCAGGGTGGACCTACGAGCAGTACTTC
few	TRBV29-1	TRBJ2-7	-	CSVAKGASTYEQYF	TGCAGCGTTGCGAAGGGCGCGTCGACCTACGAGCAGTACTTC
many	TRBV7-2	TRBJ2-5	-	CASLRGETQYF	TGTGCCAGCCTGAGGGGGGAGACCCAGTACTTC
many	TRBV7-2	TRBJ2-7	TRBD1	CASRPTGGRGSYEQYF	TGTGCCAGCAGACCTACAGGGGGCAGAGGCTCCTACGAGCAGTACTTC
few	TRBV5-1	TRBJ2-1	-	CASSLLHGNQFF	TGCGCCAGCAGCTTGTTGCACGGGAACCAGTTCTTC
once	TRBV11-3	TRBJ2-1	-	CASGHNYNEQFF	TGTGCCAGTGGGCACAACTACAATGAGCAGTTCTTC
-	TRBV20-1	TRBJ2-1	TRBD2	CSARPSGLNYNEQFF	TGCAGTGCTAGACCTAGCGGACTTAACTACAATGAGCAGTTCTTC
few	TRBV7-2	TRBJ1-5	-	CASSLALNQPQHF	TGTGCCAGCAGCTTAGCCCTCAATCAGCCCCAGCATTTT
-	TRBV4-2	TRBJ2-7	-	CASSLGRQSVQYF	TGTGCCAGCAGCCTTGGACGGCAATCGGTGCAGTACTTC
few	TRBV7-9	TRBJ1-4	-	CASSLAPHATNEKLFF	TGTGCCAGCAGCTTAGCACCACATGCAACTAATGAAAAACTGTTTTTT
-	TRBV9	TRBJ2-1	TRBD2	CASSTEPGLGILF	TGTGCCAGCAGCACTGAACCCGGACTAGGGATACTCTTC
few	TRBV7-9	TRBJ2-3	TRBD1	CASSQRTGASTDTQYF	TGTGCCAGCAGCCAAAGGACAGGGGCTAGCACAGATACGCAGTATTTT
-	TRBV6-1	TRBJ2-3	-	CASIAAARTQYF	TGTGCCAGCATTGCGGCGGCCCGGACGCAGTATTTT
few	TRBV7-3	TRBJ1-4	TRBD1	CASSPTGNGEKLFF	TGTGCCAGCAGCCCGACAGGGAATGGGGAAAAACTGTTTTTT
few	TRBV4-3	TRBJ1-4	-	CASSQEPGGEKLFF	TGCGCCAGCAGCCAAGAGCCCGGGGGGGAAAAACTGTTTTTT
-	TRBV7-9	TRBJ2-3	-	CASSPQGFSDTQYF	TGTGCCAGCAGCCCGCAGGGGTTCTCAGATACGCAGTATTTT
-	TRBV5-1	TRBJ1-1	-	CASRAGPPRNTEAFF	TGCGCCAGCAGAGCCGGGCCCCCCAGGAACACTGAAGCTTTCTTT
once	TRBV20-1	TRBJ2-1	TRBD2	CSATPPGGYNEQFF	TGCAGTGCGACCCCACCGGGAGGCTACAATGAGCAGTTCTTC
-	TRBV2	TRBJ1-3	-	CASSEQGPDTIYF	TGTGCCAGCAGTGAACAGGGGCCGGACACCATATATTTT
-	TRBV19	TRBJ2-7	TRBD2	CASSIVGTSGLDEQYF	TGTGCCAGTAGTATAGTAGGGACTAGCGGCCTGGACGAGCAGTACTTC
few	TRBV4-2	TRBJ2-1	-	CASSQGGEQFF	TGTGCCAGCAGCCAGGGGGGTGAGCAGTTCTTC
-	TRBV11-3	TRBJ2-2	TRBD1	CASSLSRDRARAGELFF	TGTGCCAGCAGCTTATCCCGGGACAGGGCGAGGGCCGGGGAGCTGTTTTTT
-	TRBV7-9	TRBJ2-7	-	CASSLGNPMEQYF	TGTGCCAGCAGCTTAGGGAACCCAATGGAGCAGTACTTC
few	TRBV4-3	TRBJ1-1	-	CASSHSRVMNTEAFF	TGCGCCAGCAGCCACTCCAGGGTCATGAACACTGAAGCTTTCTTT
many	TRBV12-3/TRBV12-4	TRBJ1-2	-	CASSSRRTTNYGYTF	TGTGCCAGCAGTAGCCGTAGGACTACTAACTATGGCTACACCTTC
-	TRBV5-1	TRBJ2-1	TRBD1	CASSLGTGIYNEQFF	TGCGCCAGCAGCTTGGGGACAGGGATCTACAATGAGCAGTTCTTC
few	TRBV14	TRBJ2-2	-	CASSQVTEDYTGELFF	TGTGCCAGCAGCCAAGTAACCGAGGACTACACCGGGGAGCTGTTTTTT
few	TRBV6-5	TRBJ2-1	TRBD2	CASSYSQRGVYNEQFF	TGTGCCAGCAGTTACTCCCAGCGGGGGGTCTACAATGAGCAGTTCTTC
few	TRBV6-5	TRBJ1-2	TRBD1	CASTADRGGGYTF	TGTGCCAGCACCGCGGACAGGGGTGGCGGCTACACCTTC
-	TRBV2	TRBJ1-5	-	CASSEWARDPYSNQPQHF	TGTGCCAGCAGTGAATGGGCTAGGGACCCGTATAGCAATCAGCCCCAGCATTTT